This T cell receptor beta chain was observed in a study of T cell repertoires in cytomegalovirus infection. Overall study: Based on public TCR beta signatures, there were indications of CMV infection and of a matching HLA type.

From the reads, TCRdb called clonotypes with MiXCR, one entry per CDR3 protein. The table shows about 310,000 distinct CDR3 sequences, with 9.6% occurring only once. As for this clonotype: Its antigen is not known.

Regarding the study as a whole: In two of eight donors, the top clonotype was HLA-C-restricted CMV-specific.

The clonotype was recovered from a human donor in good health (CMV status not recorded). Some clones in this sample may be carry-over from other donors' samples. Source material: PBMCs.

The CDR3 sequence is CASSYGPGQWNTEAFF. The CDR3 DNA reads TGTGCCAGCAGTTACGGCCCGGGACAGTGGAACACTGAAGCTTTCTTT. This chain joins TRBV6-2 or TRBV6-3 and TRBJ1-1; 7 nucleotides match TRBD1. Looked up from germline, CDR1 is MNHEY and CDR2 is SVGEGT. The CDR3 runs to 16 residues. V gave up 2 bases and J gave up 1 base; unmatched junction bases: 7.